Sequencing of this T cell receptor (beta chain) was carried out in a study of post-analysis software for immune sequencing data. Across the study: Multiple sclerosis in the patients followed relapsing-remitting, secondary progressive and progressive-relapsing courses. Study outcomes and limitations: Patients carried several TRBV segments more frequently than controls did, and TRBV5-6, TRBV5-1 and TRBV20-1 were among them. F measure clustering grouped samples strongly by preparation batch.

This CDR3 is 14 amino acids long. V was clipped by 5 bases and J by 6 bases, with 17 bases between them. As to this clonotype: Its antigen is unknown.

Each TCR beta cDNA library carried unique molecular identifiers. The yield from roughly 1 to 10 million T cells was roughly 500,000 cDNA molecules in total. MiXCR was run by TCRdb on the PCR reads, yielding one entry per CDR3 protein. The table includes about half a million distinct CDR3 sequences, roughly 34% detected once. This clonotype was sampled from a girl aged 2 to 17 with multiple sclerosis. The specimen sequenced was blood. The V and J genes are TRBV12-3 or TRBV12-4 and TRBJ2-7; tentatively, D is TRBD1 or TRBD2 (5 bases each). The DNA for the CDR3 is TGTGCCAGCAGTGCCCCCGGCTGGGACCTCGAGCAGTACTTC. Its protein is CASSAPGWDLEQYF.